The T cell receptor beta chain described here comes from a study of cytomegalovirus exposure and HLA in healthy donors. Study outcomes and limitations: Whilst most TCR sequences proved rare, a subset of public TCRs occurred across many donors.

The PCR ran on 60 Vbeta and 13 Jbeta primers. Method: immunoSEQ multiplex PCR; TCRdb's copy keeps in-frame clones and lacks some. Here the sample spans fewer than 95,000 clones, 63% being singletons. Remarks on this clone: Its target is not known.

Trimming removed 4 bases from V and 5 bases from J, with 11 bases in between. Germline values: CDR1 SNHLY, CDR2 FYNNEI. The CDR3 runs to 14 residues. Sequenced sample: PBMCs. The rearrangement joins TRBV2 to TRBJ2-2; D is uncertain. The origin of this receptor is a woman aged 25 to 39 in good health and CMV-seronegative. The CDR3 DNA is TGTGCCAGCAGTGGAGTGGCAGCGACCGGGGAGCTGTTTTTT. This encodes CASSGVAATGELFF.